This TCR beta chain was profiled in a study of T cells in Graves' hyperthyroidism and ophthalmopathy. RNA transcripts provided the source from which TCR beta CDR3 regions were amplified. Researchers ran a first-round RT-PCR on the TCR CDR3 using the HTBI primer set. TCRdb called the multiplex PCR reads again in MiXCR, with one record for every CDR3 protein. The sample carries some 420,000 distinct CDR3 sequences, roughly 15% recorded once. In this sample, this clonotype turned up many times. Germline-derived CDR1 and CDR2 are DFQATT and SNEGSKA (reference sequence). CDR3 length equals 14 residues. Deletions cut 3 bases from V and 5 bases from J, with 14 bases between.

The J gene is TRBJ1-5, the V gene TRBV20-1, with D possibly TRBD1 on 5 matching bases. This TCR came from a woman aged 18 to 35 with Graves' hyperthyroidism. The sequenced sample was blood. In DNA form, the CDR3 reads TGCAGTGCTAGGACCCAGGGTATAGATCAGCCCCAGCATTTT. The encoded protein is CSARTQGIDQPQHF.